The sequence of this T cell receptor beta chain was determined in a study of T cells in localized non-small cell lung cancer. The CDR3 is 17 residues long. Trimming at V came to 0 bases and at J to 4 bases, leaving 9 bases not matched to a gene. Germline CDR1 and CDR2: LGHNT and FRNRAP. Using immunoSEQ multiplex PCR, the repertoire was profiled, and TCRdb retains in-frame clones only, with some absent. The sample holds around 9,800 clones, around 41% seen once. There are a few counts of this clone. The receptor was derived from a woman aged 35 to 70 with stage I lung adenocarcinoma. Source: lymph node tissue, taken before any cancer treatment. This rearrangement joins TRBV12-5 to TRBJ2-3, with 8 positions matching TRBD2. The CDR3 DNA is TGTGCTAGTGGTTTGGTGGCGGGACTAGTCGGCGCAGATACGCAGTATTTT. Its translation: CASGLVAGLVGADTQYF.